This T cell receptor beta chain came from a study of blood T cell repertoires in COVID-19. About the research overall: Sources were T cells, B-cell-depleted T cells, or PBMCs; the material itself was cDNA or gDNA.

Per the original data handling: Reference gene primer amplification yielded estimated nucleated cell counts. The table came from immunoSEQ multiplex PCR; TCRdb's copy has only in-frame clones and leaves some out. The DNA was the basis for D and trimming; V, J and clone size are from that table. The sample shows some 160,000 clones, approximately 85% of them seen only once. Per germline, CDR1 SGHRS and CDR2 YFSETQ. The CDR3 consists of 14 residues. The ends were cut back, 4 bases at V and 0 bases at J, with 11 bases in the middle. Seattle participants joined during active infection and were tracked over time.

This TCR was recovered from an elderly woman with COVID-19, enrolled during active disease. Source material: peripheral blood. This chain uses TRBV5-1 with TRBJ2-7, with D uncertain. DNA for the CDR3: TGCGCCAGCAGCGTGGTGGGCAGCTCCTACGAGCAGTACTTC. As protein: CASSVVGSSYEQYF.